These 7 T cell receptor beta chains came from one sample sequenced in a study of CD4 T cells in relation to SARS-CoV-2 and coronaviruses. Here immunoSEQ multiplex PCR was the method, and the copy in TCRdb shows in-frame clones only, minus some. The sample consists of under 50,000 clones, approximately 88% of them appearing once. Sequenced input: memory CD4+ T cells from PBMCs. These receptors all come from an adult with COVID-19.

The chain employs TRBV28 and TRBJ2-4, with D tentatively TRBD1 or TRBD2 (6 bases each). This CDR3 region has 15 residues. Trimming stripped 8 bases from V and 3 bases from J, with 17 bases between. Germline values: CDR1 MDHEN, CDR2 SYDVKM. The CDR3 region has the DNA TGTGCCAGCGGTACCAGGGGAGGTAGCAAAAACATTCAGTACTTC. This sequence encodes CASGTRGGSKNIQYF.

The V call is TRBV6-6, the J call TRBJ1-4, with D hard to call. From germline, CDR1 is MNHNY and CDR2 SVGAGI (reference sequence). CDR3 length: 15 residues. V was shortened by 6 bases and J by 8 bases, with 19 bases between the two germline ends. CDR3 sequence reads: CASSRYDPSEEKLFF. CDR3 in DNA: TGTGCCAGCAGCCGGTATGACCCCAGTGAAGAAAAACTGTTTTTT.

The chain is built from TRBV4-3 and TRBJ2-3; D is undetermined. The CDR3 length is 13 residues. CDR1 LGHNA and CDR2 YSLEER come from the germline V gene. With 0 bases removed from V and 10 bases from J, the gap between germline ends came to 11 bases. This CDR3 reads CASSQDQISSQYF. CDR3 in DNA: TGCGCCAGCAGCCAAGATCAAATTTCCTCGCAGTATTTT.

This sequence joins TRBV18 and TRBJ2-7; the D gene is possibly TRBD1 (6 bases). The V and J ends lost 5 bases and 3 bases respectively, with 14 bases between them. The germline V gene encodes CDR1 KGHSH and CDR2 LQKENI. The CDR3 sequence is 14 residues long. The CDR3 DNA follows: TGTGCCAGCTCAACCCAGGGGTCCCTCTACGAGCAGTACTTC. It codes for CASSTQGSLYEQYF. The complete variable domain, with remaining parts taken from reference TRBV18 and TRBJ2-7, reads NAGVMQNPRHLVRRRGQEARLRCSPMKGHSHVYWYRQLPEEGLKFMVYLQKENIIDESGMPKERFSAEFPKEGPSILRIQQVVRGDSAAYFCASSTQGSLYEQYFGPGTRLTVT.

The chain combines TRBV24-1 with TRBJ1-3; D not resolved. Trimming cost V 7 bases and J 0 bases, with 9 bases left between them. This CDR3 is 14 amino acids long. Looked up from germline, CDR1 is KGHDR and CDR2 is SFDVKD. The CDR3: CATSRNDSGNTIYF. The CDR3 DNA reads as TGTGCCACCAGCAGAAATGACTCTGGAAACACCATATATTTT.

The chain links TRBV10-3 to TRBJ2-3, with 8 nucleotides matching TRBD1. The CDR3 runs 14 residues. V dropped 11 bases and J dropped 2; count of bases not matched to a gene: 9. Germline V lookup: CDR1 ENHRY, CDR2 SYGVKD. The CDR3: CAVKKGQATDTQYF. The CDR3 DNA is TGTGCCGTAAAAAAGGGACAGGCCACAGATACGCAGTATTTT.

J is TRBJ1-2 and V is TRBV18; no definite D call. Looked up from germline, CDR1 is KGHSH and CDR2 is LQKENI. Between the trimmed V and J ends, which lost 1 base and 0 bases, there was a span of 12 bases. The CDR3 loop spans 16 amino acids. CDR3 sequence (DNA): TGTGCCAGCTCACCACGAGAGGGCAGAGCTAACTATGGCTACACCTTC. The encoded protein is CASSPREGRANYGYTF.